This TCR beta chain derives from a study of blood T cell repertoires in COVID-19. The wider study: From the United States, Italy and Spain came samples of acute and convalescent COVID-19. From T cells, B-cell-depleted T cells, or PBMCs came the material, which was cDNA or gDNA.

The authors' processing: The authors estimated nucleated cell counts from reference gene primer amplification. Profiled with immunoSEQ multiplex PCR; TCRdb holds only in-frame clones, not every one. V and J calls and clone size are given by that table; D and trimming were obtained from the DNA. This repertoire shows approximately 170,000 clones, about nine tenths found once; its top ten account for less than 2%. The sequencing sample was made of peripheral blood. This TCR came from a man younger than 35 who had recovered from COVID-19.

The CDR3 DNA is TGTGCCATCAGCGGGGATAGCACTGAAGCTTTCTTT. Translation: CAISGDSTEAFF. The chain joins TRBV10-3 to TRBJ1-1, with no clear D. Trimming shortened V by 6 bases and J by 4 bases, and 9 bases separated the two germline ends. The CDR3 is 12 amino acids. Germline V gene sequence: CDR1 ENHRY, CDR2 SYGVKD.